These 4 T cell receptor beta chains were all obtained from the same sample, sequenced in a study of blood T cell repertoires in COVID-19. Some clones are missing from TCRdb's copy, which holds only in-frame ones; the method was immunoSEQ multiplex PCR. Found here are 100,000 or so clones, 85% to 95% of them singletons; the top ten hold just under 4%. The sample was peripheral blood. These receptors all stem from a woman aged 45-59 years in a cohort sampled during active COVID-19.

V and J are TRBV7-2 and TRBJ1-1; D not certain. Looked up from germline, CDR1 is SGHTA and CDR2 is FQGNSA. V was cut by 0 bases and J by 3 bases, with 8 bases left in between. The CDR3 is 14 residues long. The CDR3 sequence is CASSLASGYTEAFF. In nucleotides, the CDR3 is TGTGCCAGCAGCTTAGCCTCTGGCTACACTGAAGCTTTCTTT.

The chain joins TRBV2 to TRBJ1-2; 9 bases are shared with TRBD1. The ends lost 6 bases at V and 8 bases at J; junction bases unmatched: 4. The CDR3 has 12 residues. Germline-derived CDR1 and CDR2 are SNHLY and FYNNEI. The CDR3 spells CASSAGQGGYTF. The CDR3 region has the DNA TGTGCCAGCAGCGCCGGACAGGGGGGCTACACCTTC.

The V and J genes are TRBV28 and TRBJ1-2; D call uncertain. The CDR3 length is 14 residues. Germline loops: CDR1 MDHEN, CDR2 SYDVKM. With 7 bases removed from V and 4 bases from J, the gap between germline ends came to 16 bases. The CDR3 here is CASTSPGRSYGYTF. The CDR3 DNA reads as TGTGCCAGCACCTCACCTGGTAGGAGCTATGGCTACACCTTC.

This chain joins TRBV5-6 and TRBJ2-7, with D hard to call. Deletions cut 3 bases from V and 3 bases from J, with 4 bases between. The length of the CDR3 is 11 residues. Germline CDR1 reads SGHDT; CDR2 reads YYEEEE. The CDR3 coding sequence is TGTGCCAGCAGCTCCCTCTACGAGCAGTACTTC. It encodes CASSSLYEQYF.